This record looks at one TCR beta chain sequence and its context. The antigen remains undetermined. Each sample gave at least 6 million isolated PBMCs. The data belong to a study of blood T cells in healthy people across ages. Germline V gene lookup returns CDR1 SNHLY and CDR2 FYNNEI. The CDR3 runs to 17 residues. V lost 8 bases and J lost 10; bases outside the gene matches: 18. General study results and limits: Per million T cells, TCR beta diversity dropped roughly linearly as age increased. Naive and antigen-experienced cells were not separated, limiting conclusive comparison.

A second roughly 6 to 11 cycle PCR used barcoded and J-beta primers. Unique molecular identifiers of 12 random nucleotides labeled each cDNA. One entry per CDR3 protein, called by TCRdb with MiXCR from the 5' RACE reads. There are approximately 1,100,000 distinct CDR3 sequences in the sample; more than 35% occur only once, and 15% to 20% lies in the top ten. Sequences were obtained from blood. This sequence originates from a woman aged 55-70 years in good health. V is TRBV2 and J is TRBJ1-6; 9 bases line up with TRBD1. CDR3 sequence (DNA): TGTGCCAGCGGTTTCCGGGACAGGGAAATGTCAAGGTCACCCCTCCACTTT. It is translated as CASGFRDREMSRSPLHF.